The T cell receptor beta chain under discussion was sequenced for a study of T cells in Graves' hyperthyroidism and ophthalmopathy. Study results and limitations: A median about 6.5 months before onset, the model predicted ophthalmopathy. Within blood appeared most thyroid clonotypes that had expanded above 0.001.

What was amplified from RNA transcripts were TCR beta CDR3 regions. TCR CDR3 underwent first-round RT-PCR with the HTBI primer set. TCRdb re-called the multiplex PCR reads with MiXCR, one entry per CDR3 protein. The table includes some 700,000 distinct CDR3 sequences, 17% detected once. This clonotype was detected only a few times. The antigen is not known. Germline-derived CDR1 and CDR2 are SGHKS and YYEKEE (reference sequence). This CDR3 comprises 16 residues. The V gene lost 0 bases and the J gene lost 0 bases, with 11 bases spanning the gap. The genes are TRBV5-5 and TRBJ2-3; unclear D gene. Sequenced sample: blood. The TCR sequence derives from a man between 50 and 59 years old with Graves' hyperthyroidism. CDR3 coding DNA: TGTGCCAGCAGCTTGGACTGGCGACAAAGCACAGATACGCAGTATTTT. Translating gives CASSLDWRQSTDTQYF.